Below, 4 T cell receptor beta chains from the same sample are listed, as sequenced in a study of response to subunit inactivated influenza vaccine listed by TCRdb under 2018. The protocol used for the library was RT-PCR. The sequencer listed for this sample is Illumina HiSeq 2500. Using fastp at Q25 and MiXCR, TCRdb reprocessed the public reads and kept productive beta chains. A single entry per CDR3 protein holds the most common genes and DNA from its merged rows. For this sample the table gives more than 250,000 distinct CDR3 sequences, of which roughly a fifth were detected only once. Roughly 10% of the sample rests with the top ten. The sample in question was PBMCs from blood, obtained less than 22 months after vaccination. Receptors originate from a man between 45 and 75 years old who received an inactivated influenza vaccine. Donor details come from another sample of the same person, matched by shared clones.

The sample holds a few counts of this clonotype. CDR3 bases: TGTGCCAGCAGTTACTCGTACGCCTTCAACTATGGCTACACCTTC. This sequence encodes CASSYSYAFNYGYTF. The genes are TRBV6-2 or TRBV6-3 and TRBJ1-2; D call uncertain. Trimming removed 0 bases at V and 2 bases at J, with 10 bases between. CDR1 MNHEY and CDR2 SVGEGT come from the germline V gene. The CDR3 contains 15 residues.

The chain uses TRBV19 and TRBJ1-1, with no clear D. The length of the CDR3 is 15 residues. Germline assignment: CDR1 LNHDA and CDR2 SQIVND (reference sequence). Trimming took off 5 bases at V and 1 base at J, with 14 bases between the two ends. In DNA form, the CDR3 reads TGTGCCAGTAGTTTAGGGCCCCGGACGAACACTGAAGCTTTCTTT. Its translation: CASSLGPRTNTEAFF. Supplemented by reference TRBV19 and TRBJ1-1, the full variable domain reads DGGITQSPKYLFRKEGQNVTLSCEQNLNHDAMYWYRQDPGQGLRLIYYSQIVNDFQKGDIAEGYSVSREKKESFPLTVTSAQKNPTAFYLCASSLGPRTNTEAFFGQGTRLTVV.

This chain links TRBV7-2 with TRBJ2-5; D is perhaps TRBD1 (6 bases). The CDR3 is made up of 17 amino acids. Per germline, CDR1 SGHTA and CDR2 FQGNSA. Trimming took 3 bases from V and 5 from J, leaving 22 bases between them. The CDR3 is CASSFTQSTGFKETQYF. The CDR3 nucleotides are TGTGCCAGCAGCTTCACCCAATCGACAGGATTCAAGGAGACCCAGTACTTC.

This clonotype was observed a few times. The chain employs TRBV27 and TRBJ2-1; D call uncertain. Germline V gene data show CDR1 as MNHEY and CDR2 as SMNVEV (reference sequence). This CDR3 comprises 13 residues. With 5 bases removed from V and 0 bases from J, the gap between germline ends came to 5 bases. The CDR3, as DNA: TGTGCCAGCAGTGCTGACTCCTACAATGAGCAGTTCTTC. Its translation is CASSADSYNEQFF.